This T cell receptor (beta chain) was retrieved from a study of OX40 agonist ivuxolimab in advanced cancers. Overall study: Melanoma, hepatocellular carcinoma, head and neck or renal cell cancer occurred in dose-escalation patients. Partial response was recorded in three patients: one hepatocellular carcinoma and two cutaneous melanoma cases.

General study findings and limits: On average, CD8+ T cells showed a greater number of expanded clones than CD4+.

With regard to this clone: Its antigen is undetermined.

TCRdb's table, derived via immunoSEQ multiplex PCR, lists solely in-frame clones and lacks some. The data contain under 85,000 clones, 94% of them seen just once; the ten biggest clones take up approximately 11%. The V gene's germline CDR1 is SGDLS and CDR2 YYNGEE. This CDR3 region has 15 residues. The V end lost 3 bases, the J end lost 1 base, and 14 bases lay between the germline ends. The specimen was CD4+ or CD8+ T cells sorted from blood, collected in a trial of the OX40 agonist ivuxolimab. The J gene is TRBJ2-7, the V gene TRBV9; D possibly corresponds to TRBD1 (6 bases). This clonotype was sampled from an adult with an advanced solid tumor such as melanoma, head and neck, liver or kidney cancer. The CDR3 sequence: CASSEGTMYSYEQYF. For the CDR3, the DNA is TGTGCCAGCAGCGAGGGGACAATGTATTCCTACGAGCAGTACTTC.